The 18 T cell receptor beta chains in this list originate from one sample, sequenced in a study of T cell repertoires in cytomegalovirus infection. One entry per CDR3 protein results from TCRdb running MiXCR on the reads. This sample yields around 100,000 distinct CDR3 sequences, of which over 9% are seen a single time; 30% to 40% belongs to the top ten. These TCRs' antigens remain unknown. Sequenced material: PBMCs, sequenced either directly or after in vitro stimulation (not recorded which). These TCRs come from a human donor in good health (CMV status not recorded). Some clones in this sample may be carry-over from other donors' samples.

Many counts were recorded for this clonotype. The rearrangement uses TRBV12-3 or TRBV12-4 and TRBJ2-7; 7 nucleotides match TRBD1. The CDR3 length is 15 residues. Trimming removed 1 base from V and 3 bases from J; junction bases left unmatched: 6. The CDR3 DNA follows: TGTGCCAGCAGTTTAGTGTCAGGGGGTTTCTACGAGCAGTACTTC. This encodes CASSLVSGGFYEQYF.

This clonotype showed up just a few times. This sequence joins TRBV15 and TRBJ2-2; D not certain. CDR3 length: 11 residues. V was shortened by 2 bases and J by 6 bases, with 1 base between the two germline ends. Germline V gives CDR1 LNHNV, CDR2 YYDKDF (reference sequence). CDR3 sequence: CATSRSGELFF. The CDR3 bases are TGTGCCACCAGCAGATCCGGGGAGCTGTTTTTT.

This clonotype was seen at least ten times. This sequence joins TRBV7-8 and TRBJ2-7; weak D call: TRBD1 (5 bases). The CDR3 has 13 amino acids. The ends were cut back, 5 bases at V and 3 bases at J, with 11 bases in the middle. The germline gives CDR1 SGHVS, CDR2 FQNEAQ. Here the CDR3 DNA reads TGTGCCAGCAGCGTGGACACTCTCTACGAGCAGTACTTC. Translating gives CASSVDTLYEQYF. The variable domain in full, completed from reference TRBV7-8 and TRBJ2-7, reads GAGVSQSPRYKVAKRGQDVALRCDPISGHVSLFWYQQALGQGPEFLTYFQNEAQLDKSGLPSDRFFAERPEGSVSTLKIQRTQQEDSAVYLCASSVDTLYEQYFGPGTRLTVT.

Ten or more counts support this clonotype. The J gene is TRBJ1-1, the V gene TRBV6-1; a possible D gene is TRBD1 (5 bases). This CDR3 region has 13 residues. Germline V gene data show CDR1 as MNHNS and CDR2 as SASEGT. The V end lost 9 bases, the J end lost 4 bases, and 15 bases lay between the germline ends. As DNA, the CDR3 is TGTGCCAGTAGTCAGGGCGGAGTCACTGAAGCTTTCTTT. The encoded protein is CASSQGGVTEAFF.

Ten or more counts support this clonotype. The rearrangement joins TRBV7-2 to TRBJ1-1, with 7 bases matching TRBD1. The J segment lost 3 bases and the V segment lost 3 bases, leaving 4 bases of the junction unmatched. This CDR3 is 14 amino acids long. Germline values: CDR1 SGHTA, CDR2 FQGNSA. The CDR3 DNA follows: TGTGCCAGCAGCTTTGAGGGGGCTGACACTGAAGCTTTCTTT. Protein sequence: CASSFEGADTEAFF.

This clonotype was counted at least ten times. CDR3 amino acids: CASSPLGTTGQGNTIYF. The DNA for the CDR3 is TGTGCCAGCAGTCCCCTAGGCACAACAGGGCAAGGAAACACCATATATTTT. The V call is TRBV25-1, the J call TRBJ1-3, with D possibly TRBD1 on 6 matching bases. Trimming took off 5 bases at V and 4 bases at J, with 21 bases between the two ends. Germline CDR1 reads MGHDK; CDR2 reads SYGVNS. This CDR3 has 17 amino acids.

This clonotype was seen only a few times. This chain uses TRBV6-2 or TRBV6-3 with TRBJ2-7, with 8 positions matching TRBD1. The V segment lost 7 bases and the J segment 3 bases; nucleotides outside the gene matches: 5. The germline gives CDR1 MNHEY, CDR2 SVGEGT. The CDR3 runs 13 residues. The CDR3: CASTWTGSYEQYF. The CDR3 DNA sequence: TGTGCCAGCACTTGGACAGGGAGCTACGAGCAGTACTTC.

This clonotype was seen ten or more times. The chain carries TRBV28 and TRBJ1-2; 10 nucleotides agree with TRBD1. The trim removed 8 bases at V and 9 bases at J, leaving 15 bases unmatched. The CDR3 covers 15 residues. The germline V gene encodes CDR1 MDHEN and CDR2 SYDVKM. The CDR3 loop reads CASAIPGTGVLSYTF. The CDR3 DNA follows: TGTGCCAGCGCAATTCCCGGGACAGGGGTTTTGAGCTACACCTTC.

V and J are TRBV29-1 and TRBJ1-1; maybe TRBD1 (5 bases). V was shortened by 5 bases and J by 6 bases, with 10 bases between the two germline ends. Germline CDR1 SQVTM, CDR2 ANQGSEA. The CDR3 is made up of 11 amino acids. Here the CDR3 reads CSVSGLAEAFF. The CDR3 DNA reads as TGCAGCGTTTCAGGGTTAGCTGAAGCTTTCTTT.

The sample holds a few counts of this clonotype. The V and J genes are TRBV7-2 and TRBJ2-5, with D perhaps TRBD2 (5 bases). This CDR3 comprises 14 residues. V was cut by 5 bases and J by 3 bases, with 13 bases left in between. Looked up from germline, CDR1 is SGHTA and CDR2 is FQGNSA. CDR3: CASSRMAGKETQYF. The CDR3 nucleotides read TGTGCCAGCAGCAGGATGGCGGGTAAAGAGACCCAGTACTTC.

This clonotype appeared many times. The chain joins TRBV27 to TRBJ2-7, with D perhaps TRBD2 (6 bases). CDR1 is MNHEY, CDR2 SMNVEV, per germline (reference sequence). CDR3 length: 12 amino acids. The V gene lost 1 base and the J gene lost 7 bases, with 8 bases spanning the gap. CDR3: CASSLLGGEQYF. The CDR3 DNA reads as TGTGCCAGCAGTTTATTGGGGGGTGAGCAGTACTTC.

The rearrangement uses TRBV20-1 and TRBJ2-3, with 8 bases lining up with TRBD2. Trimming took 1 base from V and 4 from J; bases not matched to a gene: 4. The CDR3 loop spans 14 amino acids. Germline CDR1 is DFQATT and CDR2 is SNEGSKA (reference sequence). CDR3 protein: CSARAGGPADTQYF. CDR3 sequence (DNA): TGCAGTGCTAGAGCGGGAGGGCCCGCAGATACGCAGTATTTT.

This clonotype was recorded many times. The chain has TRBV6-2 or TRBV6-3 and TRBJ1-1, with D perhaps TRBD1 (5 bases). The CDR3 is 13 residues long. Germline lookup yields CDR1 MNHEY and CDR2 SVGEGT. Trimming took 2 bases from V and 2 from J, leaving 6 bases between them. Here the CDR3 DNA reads TGTGCCAGCAGTTACCAGGGAAACACTGAAGCTTTCTTT. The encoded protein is CASSYQGNTEAFF.

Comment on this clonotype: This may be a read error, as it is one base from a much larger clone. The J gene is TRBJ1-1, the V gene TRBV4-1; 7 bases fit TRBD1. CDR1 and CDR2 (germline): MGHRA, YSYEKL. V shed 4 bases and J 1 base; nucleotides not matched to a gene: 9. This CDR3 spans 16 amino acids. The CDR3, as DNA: TGCGCCAGCAGCCCTCGGTACAGGGGTCCGAACACTGAAGCTTTCTTT. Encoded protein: CASSPRYRGPNTEAFF.

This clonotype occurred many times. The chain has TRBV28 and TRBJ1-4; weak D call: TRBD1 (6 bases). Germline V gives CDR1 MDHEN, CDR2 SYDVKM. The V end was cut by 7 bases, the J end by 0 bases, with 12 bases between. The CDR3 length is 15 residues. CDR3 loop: CASIPRTATNEKLFF. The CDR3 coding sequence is TGTGCCAGCATCCCACGGACAGCAACTAATGAAAAACTGTTTTTT.

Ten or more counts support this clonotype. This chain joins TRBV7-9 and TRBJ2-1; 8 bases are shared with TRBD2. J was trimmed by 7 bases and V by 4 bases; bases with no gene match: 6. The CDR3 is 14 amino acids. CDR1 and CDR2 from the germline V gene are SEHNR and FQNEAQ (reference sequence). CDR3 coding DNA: TGTGCCAGCAGCTCATTAGCGGGGTGGAATGAGCAGTTCTTC. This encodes CASSSLAGWNEQFF.

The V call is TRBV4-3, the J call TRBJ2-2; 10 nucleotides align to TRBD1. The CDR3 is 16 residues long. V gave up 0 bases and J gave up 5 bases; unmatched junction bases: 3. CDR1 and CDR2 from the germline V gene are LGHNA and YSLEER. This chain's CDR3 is CASSQERTGGTGELFF. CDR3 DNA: TGCGCCAGCAGCCAAGAAAGGACAGGGGGTACCGGGGAGCTGTTTTTT.

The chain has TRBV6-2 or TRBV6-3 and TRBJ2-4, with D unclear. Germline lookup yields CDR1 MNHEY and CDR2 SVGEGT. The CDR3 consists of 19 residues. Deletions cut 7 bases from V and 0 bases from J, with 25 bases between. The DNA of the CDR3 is TGTGCCAGCACCCCCCACCGACTGAAGACACAGTTAGCCAAAAACATTCAGTACTTC. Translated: CASTPHRLKTQLAKNIQYF.